This T cell receptor (beta chain) comes out of a study of beta chain features in type 1 diabetes (dated by TCRdb to 2016 to 2019). In terms of the full investigation: No differences in mean age, gender distribution, total cell number or subset yield were found between patients and healthy donors. A total of over 90,000,000 sorted cells were examined across all samples, and a strong correlation was observed between cell number per subset and RNA yield. In the study, recently diagnosed type 1 diabetes patients and matched healthy donors were compared on the TCRB repertoires of their sorted circulating CD4+ T cell subsets. Regulatory and stem cell-like memory subsets were obtained from only 8 patients and roughly 8 healthy donors, while naive and central memory subsets were obtained from all 30 or so donors.

Points the paper makes about the study in general: Naive, central memory and regulatory TCRB repertoires appeared to be more alike among patients than among healthy donors. Because cDNA was sequenced instead of genomic DNA, activated cells with high expression could be over-represented, although the groups did not differ in activation or CD3 levels. PCR might favor shorter templates, but patient and control samples were amplified and corrected together, so any skew would affect both groups equally. A moderate but significant shortening of TCRB CDR3 length was observed in type 1 diabetes patients in all four CD4+ subsets. Fewer insertions and more nucleotide deletions at VDJ recombination sites were observed in patients with type 1 diabetes, implying thymic rearrangement abnormalities. Because the HLA sub-analyses included only small numbers of individuals, any influence of HLA type on TCRB rearrangement was left unresolved.

The High Capacity cDNA Reverse Transcription Kit was used to reverse transcribe all of the isolated RNA, meaning that expressed TCRB transcripts were what got sequenced. Deep immunoSEQ sequencing was performed on naive, central memory and regulatory T cell samples, with an average of around 3.4 million total reads per sample. After sorted cells were lysed in RLT buffer, RNA was extracted with DNase-treated RNeasy Micro or Mini kits, with the choice depending on cell number. To prevent cross-contamination, every cell subset was processed on its own, while patient and healthy donor samples were processed together. The immunoSEQ multiplex PCR was used to amplify TCRB sequences from cDNA, generating 87-bp fragments that spanned the CDR3 region. Sequencing of the amplicons was done on the Illumina HiSeq platform. As for the original processing: Synthetic template baselines were used to correct PCR bias computationally, reads within Hamming distance 2 were collapsed together, and singletons that could not be merged were discarded. Reads were aligned against IMGT to assign V, D and J genes, CDR3 length and insertions or deletions at six rearrangement sites. Within each subset, clonotype counts were normalized to the number of sorted cells before true diversity and Gini coefficients were calculated with the tcR R package. Repertoire sharing was quantified using the overlap coefficient calculated on TCRB nucleotide sequences. Out-of-frame TCRB sequences from naive cells were analyzed to stand in for the pre-selection repertoire. The clones in this table, taken by TCRdb from immuneACCESS, are in-frame only. Not every clone is retained; where verified, under half of the shortfall comes from an unresolved V gene, and the cause of the rest is unknown. That table is the source of V, J and clone size, and D and trimming were worked out from the DNA. The sample contains roughly 350,000 clones, about 11% of them found a single time. The ten biggest clones cover about 0.015% of the sample.

The CDR3 spans 15 residues, from the cysteine through the phenylalanine. The only DNA kept is the CDR3, 45 bases in frame from the first base. Clipping removes 4 bases from V and 9 bases from J, with 9 as the unmatched junction base count. The germline V gene yields SGHDN for CDR1 and FVKESK for CDR2. Turning to this clone: Its antigen has not been determined. Base qualities were left out, and no much larger clone turns up one base away.

Each donor gave one peripheral blood draw, averaging roughly 0.11 L, which was collected into heparinised tubes. A BD FACSAria II was used to sort naive, central memory, regulatory and stem cell-like memory CD4+ T cells with a panel that included CD45RO, CCR7, CD25, CD127, CD95 and CD27. All sorted populations exceeded 95% purity. PBMCs were separated immediately by Lymphoprep density gradient centrifugation and were stained directly, without being cultured. Samples were stained and sorted in pairs, with one healthy donor and one patient per experiment, so that batch effects were minimized. This TCR derives from a woman in her 30s in good health. The V gene is TRBV14 and the J gene is TRBJ2-1, with TRBD2 matching 10 junction bases. Input material: naive CD4+ T cells from blood. This sample's cell subset or site label indicates: true naive CD4+ T cells. CDR3 loop: CASSRTLAGVGEQFF. The nucleotide sequence is given as TGTGCCAGCAGCCGGACCCTAGCGGGAGTAGGTGAGCAGTTCTTC. The full variable domain, with segments outside the CDR3 supplied by the reference TRBV14 and TRBJ2-1 proteins, appears as EAGVTQFPSHSVIEKGQTVTLRCDPISGHDNLYWYRRVMGKEIKFLLHFVKESKQDESGMPNNRFLAERTGGTYSTLKVQPAELEDSGVYFCASSRTLAGVGEQFFGPGTRLTVL.